The TCR beta chain under discussion was sequenced for a study of OX40 agonist ivuxolimab in advanced cancers. As for the study in general: Treatment of patients was with ivuxolimab, an agonistic anti-OX40 (CD134) antibody. Every 2 weeks, patients got intravenous ivuxolimab at one of six dose levels (0.01-10 mg/kg).

Collection of blood occurred at baseline, at cycle 4 day 1, and at cycle 7 day 1. Libraries were prepared by immunoSEQ multiplex PCR; TCRdb keeps only in-frame clonotypes and omits some of them. The repertoire holds around 60,000 clones, with nearly 95% as singletons. The CDR3 runs to 16 residues. Trimming took off 2 bases at V and 4 bases at J, with 15 bases between the two ends. The germline CDR1 and CDR2 sequences are SGDLS and YYNGEE. About this clone: Its antigen is unknown.

Study-wide results and caveats: Expanded clones were, on average, more numerous among CD8+ T cells than CD4+.

The chain joins TRBV9 to TRBJ2-2; maybe TRBD2 (7 bases). This clonotype originated in an adult with an advanced solid tumor such as melanoma, head and neck, liver or kidney cancer. The sequencing used CD4+ or CD8+ T cells sorted from blood, collected in a trial of the OX40 agonist ivuxolimab. The CDR3 DNA reads TGTGCCAGCAGCGTGGGGGCGGGAGCATCCACCGGGGAGCTGTTTTTT. It is translated as CASSVGAGASTGELFF.